The 26 T cell receptor beta chains below all came from one sample that was sequenced in a study of control samples from healthy donors and cancer patients. Produced via immunoSEQ multiplex PCR; TCRdb's table is partial and in-frame only. The sample lists 120,000 to 150,000 clones; 88% were seen once. Sequenced sample: blood. The receptors stem from a woman in her 30s in good health.

This clone was picked up a small number of times. This chain uses TRBV5-5 with TRBJ2-3; either TRBD1 or TRBD2 may supply D (5 bases each). CDR1 is SGHKS, CDR2 YYEKEE, per germline (reference sequence). This CDR3 spans 15 amino acids. The V end lost 0 bases, the J end lost 9 bases, and 17 bases lay between the germline ends. In DNA form, the CDR3 reads TGTGCCAGCAGCTTGGCCGCGCTAGCAGGGACCACGCAGTATTTT. Amino acid sequence: CASSLAALAGTTQYF.

Only one count was recorded for this clone. V usage is TRBV28 and J usage is TRBJ1-2, with TRBD1 matching 7 bases. V shed 6 bases and J 11 bases; nucleotides not matched to a gene: 9. The CDR3 contains 12 residues. The germline gives CDR1 MDHEN, CDR2 SYDVKM. The CDR3 coding sequence is TGTGCCAGCAGGACCGGGACAGCTTTATACACCTTC. This translates into CASRTGTALYTF.

V is TRBV19 and J is TRBJ1-5; the match to TRBD1 covers 7 bases. V was pared by 9 bases and J by 3 bases, with 5 bases of the junction left unmatched. The CDR3 covers 13 residues. Per the germline V gene, CDR1 is LNHDA and CDR2 is SQIVND (reference sequence). In nucleotides, the CDR3 is TGTGCCAGCAGGACAGGAGACAATCAGCCCCAGCATTTT. As protein: CASRTGDNQPQHF.

The chain joins TRBV30 to TRBJ2-2; D perhaps matches TRBD2 (6 bases). The V and J ends lost 8 bases and 1 base respectively, with 14 bases between them. The CDR3 runs to 14 residues. The germline CDR1 and CDR2 sequences are GTSNPN and SVGIG (reference sequence). The CDR3 here is CARMGLRNTGELFF. CDR3 sequence (DNA): TGTGCCCGGATGGGACTGAGGAACACCGGGGAGCTGTTTTTT.

The J gene is TRBJ1-4, the V gene TRBV5-1, with TRBD1 matching over 8 bases. The germline V gene has CDR1 SGHRS and CDR2 YFSETQ. Trimming took 0 bases from V and 8 from J; bases not matched to a gene: 9. This CDR3 has 16 residues. The CDR3 DNA reads as TGCGCCAGCAGCTTGGCGACAGGGGCCATGGGGGAAAAACTGTTTTTT. This translates into CASSLATGAMGEKLFF.

The chain is built from TRBV19 and TRBJ2-4, with D perhaps assigned TRBD1 or TRBD2 (5 bases each). V lost 6 bases, J lost 4 bases, and 19 bases lay in between. Looked up from germline, CDR1 is LNHDA and CDR2 is SQIVND (reference sequence). The CDR3 is 16 residues long. The CDR3 nucleotides are TGTGCCAGTAGCACCCGCAGGCCGGGGCTAAAAAACATTCAGTACTTC. Its translation: CASSTRRPGLKNIQYF.

This clone has more than one count but fewer than ten. Other DNA sequences from this sample encode an identical CDR3 as well. The chain combines TRBV4-1 with TRBJ2-1; D is unresolved. CDR1 is MGHRA and CDR2 is YSYEKL in the germline V gene. CDR3 size: 15 residues. V was clipped by 1 base and J by 0 bases, with 7 bases between them. CDR3 amino acids: CASSQGPSSYNEQFF. The CDR3 DNA reads as TGCGCCAGCAGCCAAGGCCCGAGCTCCTACAATGAGCAGTTCTTC.

This chain connects TRBV7-3 to TRBJ2-3; perhaps TRBD1 as D (6 bases). The CDR3 covers 13 residues. The germline V and J ends were trimmed by 5 bases and 4 bases, with 10 bases remaining between them. Per germline, CDR1 SGHTA and CDR2 FQGTGA. The CDR3: CASSAGVPDTQYF. The CDR3 nucleotides read TGTGCCAGCAGCGCAGGGGTCCCAGATACGCAGTATTTT.

The chain is built from TRBV5-1 and TRBJ2-7, with TRBD1 matching over 8 bases. V dropped 0 bases and J dropped 5; count of bases not matched to a gene: 10. Germline CDR1 and CDR2: SGHRS and YFSETQ. The CDR3 contains 16 residues. DNA of the CDR3: TGCGCCAGCAGCTTGGCGGTCAGGGGGCGCGGGAACGAGCAGTACTTC. Translated: CASSLAVRGRGNEQYF.

The chain recombines TRBV16 with TRBJ2-7, with unresolved D. CDR1 is KGHSY and CDR2 is FQNENV in the germline V gene. V lost 2 bases and J 1 base, leaving 9 bases between the germline ends. The CDR3 has 14 residues. This chain's CDR3 is CASSQGLGSYEQYF. DNA for the CDR3: TGTGCCAGCAGCCAAGGATTGGGATCCTACGAGCAGTACTTC.

V usage is TRBV27 and J usage is TRBJ1-2, with 10 nucleotides matching TRBD1. Germline-derived CDR1 and CDR2 are MNHEY and SMNVEV (reference sequence). The CDR3 runs 17 residues. V shed 5 bases and J 5 bases; nucleotides not matched to a gene: 14. Here the CDR3 DNA reads TGTGCCAGCAGTACCCTACTTCGGACAGGGGGGGCTTATGGCTACACCTTC. Translation gives CASSTLLRTGGAYGYTF.

The rearrangement joins TRBV3-1 (or the pseudogene TRBV3-2) to TRBJ1-1; D is unclear. V was shortened by 4 bases and J by 6 bases, with 15 bases between the two germline ends. There are 14 residues in the CDR3. In germline, CDR1 is LGHDT, CDR2 YNNKEL (reference sequence). CDR3 DNA sequence: TGTGCCAGCAGCCGAGGAGGGCACAACGCTGAAGCTTTCTTT. This encodes CASSRGGHNAEAFF.

V is TRBV28 and J is TRBJ1-4; tentative D call: TRBD1 (5 bases). CDR3 length: 17 amino acids. Germline V gene data show CDR1 as MDHEN and CDR2 as SYDVKM. Deletions cut 6 bases from V and 1 base from J, with 18 bases between. The CDR3 DNA is TGTGCCAGCAGCCTGTCCGGGGGTCCCATAACTAATGAAAAACTGTTTTTT. It specifies CASSLSGGPITNEKLFF.

This chain links TRBV2 with TRBJ1-2, with D possibly TRBD1 on 5 matching bases. V was pared by 8 bases and J by 0 bases, with 19 bases between. CDR1 and CDR2 from the germline V gene are SNHLY and FYNNEI. This CDR3 has 16 amino acids. The CDR3 reads CASLPGEGQTNYGYTF. In DNA, the CDR3 is TGTGCCAGCCTCCCGGGTGAGGGGCAAACTAACTATGGCTACACCTTC.

The chain links TRBV5-1 to TRBJ2-2, with D possibly matching TRBD2 (6 bases). CDR3 length: 15 residues. Germline CDR1 SGHRS, CDR2 YFSETQ. Deletions cut 2 bases from V and 1 base from J, with 9 bases between. CDR3 residues: CASSFAGGNTGELFF. The CDR3 DNA reads TGCGCCAGCAGCTTCGCCGGGGGGAACACCGGGGAGCTGTTTTTT.

The chain is built from TRBV11-2 and TRBJ1-3; D ambiguous. V was cut by 1 base and J by 0 bases, with 7 bases left in between. Germline CDR1 SGHAT, CDR2 FQNNGV. The CDR3 totals 15 residues. CDR3: CASSLGQSSGNTIYF. In DNA, the CDR3 is TGTGCCAGCAGCTTAGGGCAGAGCTCTGGAAACACCATATATTTT.

The rearrangement uses TRBV7-6 and TRBJ2-5; 7 bases fit TRBD2. V dropped 3 bases and J dropped 5; count of bases not matched to a gene: 9. Germline CDR1 and CDR2: SGHVS and FNYEAQ. The CDR3 runs to 15 residues. CDR3 sequence: CASSFNAGVGETQYF. As DNA, the CDR3 is TGTGCCAGCAGCTTTAACGCGGGAGTAGGCGAGACCCAGTACTTC.

The V and J genes are TRBV30 and TRBJ2-5; 11 bases are a match to TRBD2. The germline V gene has CDR1 GTSNPN and CDR2 SVGIG (reference sequence). Trimming cost V 0 bases and J 5 bases; bases outside gene matches: 5. CDR3 length equals 15 residues. CDR3 sequence: CAWSVETSGDETQYF. The CDR3 nucleotides are TGTGCCTGGAGTGTGGAGACTAGCGGGGACGAGACCCAGTACTTC.

CDR3 coding DNA: TGTGCCAGCAGTGAAGGAAGTTATAGCAATCAGCCCCAGCATTTT. Translated, it gives CASSEGSYSNQPQHF. The gene calls are TRBV6-1 and TRBJ1-5; D unresolved. This CDR3 is 15 amino acids long. The V gene lost 1 base and the J gene lost 0 bases, with 7 bases spanning the gap. Looked up from germline, CDR1 is MNHNS and CDR2 is SASEGT.

CDR3 loop: CASSQDATGAHEQYF. The DNA of the CDR3 is TGTGCCAGCAGCCAAGACGCGACAGGGGCCCACGAGCAGTACTTC. The V call is TRBV3-1 (or the pseudogene TRBV3-2), the J call TRBJ2-7, with 8 positions matching TRBD1. Germline CDR1 and CDR2: LGHDT and YNNKEL (reference sequence). CDR3 size: 15 residues. The J segment lost 5 bases and the V segment lost 0 bases, leaving 6 bases of the junction unmatched.

As for this clone: Because the CDR3's place on the DNA is in doubt, the DNA is left out and the CDR3 is given as listed by TCRdb. The rearrangement links TRBV30 to TRBJ2-1. The CDR3 adds up to 11 amino acids, both ends counted. Germline lookup yields CDR1 GTSNPN and CDR2 SVGIG (reference sequence). The CDR3 loop reads CAWAIGAAKFF.

The chain uses TRBV9 and TRBJ2-5, with no clear D. The germline CDR1 and CDR2 sequences are SGDLS and YYNGEE. V was shortened by 0 bases and J by 1 base, with 10 bases between the two germline ends. The CDR3 is 15 residues long. This chain's CDR3 is CASSVGAVSQETQYF. Here the CDR3 DNA reads TGTGCCAGCAGCGTAGGGGCAGTTAGCCAAGAGACCCAGTACTTC.

The CDR3 nucleotides are TGTGCCAGCAGCCCACCAGCGGAGGAGACCCAGTACTTC. This gives the protein CASSPPAEETQYF. The V and J genes are TRBV11-2 and TRBJ2-5; D may be TRBD2 (5 bases). The V end lost 5 bases, the J end lost 5 bases, and 12 bases lay between the germline ends. Germline lookup yields CDR1 SGHAT and CDR2 FQNNGV. The CDR3 is 13 residues long.

V gene TRBV5-1 combines with J gene TRBJ2-3, with D possibly being TRBD1 (5 bases). V was clipped by 0 bases and J by 8 bases, with 13 bases between them. The CDR3 has 14 amino acids. Looked up from germline, CDR1 is SGHRS and CDR2 is YFSETQ. CDR3 region: CASSLEDGASTQYF. CDR3 sequence (DNA): TGCGCCAGCAGCTTGGAAGATGGGGCGTCTACGCAGTATTTT.

The chain uses TRBV28 and TRBJ1-3, with D perhaps matching TRBD1 (5 bases). Germline V CDR1 and CDR2: MDHEN, SYDVKM. The CDR3 runs 13 residues. Trimming shortened V by 10 bases and J by 0 bases, and 10 bases separated the two germline ends. CDR3 sequence reads: CAIADSSGNTIYF. The CDR3 DNA reads TGTGCCATAGCCGACAGCTCTGGAAACACCATATATTTT.

V usage is TRBV29-1 and J usage is TRBJ1-2, with 7 bases aligning to TRBD1. The CDR3 contains 14 residues. In germline, CDR1 is SQVTM, CDR2 ANQGSEA. V lost 1 base, J lost 3 bases, and 5 bases stayed unmatched. The DNA for the CDR3 is TGCAGCGTTGAAGGGGGGACAGACCACTATGGCTACACCTTC. This translates into CSVEGGTDHYGYTF. Variable domain in full (rest from reference TRBV29-1 and TRBJ1-2): SAVISQKPSRDICQRGTSLTIQCQVDSQVTMMFWYRQQPGQSLTLIATANQGSEATYESGFVIDKFPISRPNLTFSTLTVSNMSPEDSSIYLCSVEGGTDHYGYTFGSGTRLTVV.